This T cell receptor (beta chain) was captured by sequencing in a study of T cell repertoires in cytomegalovirus infection. Trimming left V 5 bases short and J 0 bases short, with 17 bases between. From germline, CDR1 is WSHSY and CDR2 SAAADI. This CDR3 region has 17 residues. One entry per CDR3 protein results from TCRdb running MiXCR on the reads. The sample lists about 890,000 distinct CDR3 sequences, 31% occurring once. Turning to this clonotype: Its specificity is not known.

The chain couples TRBV10-2 to TRBJ1-5; D might be TRBD1 (5 bases). Sequenced here: cultured CD8+ T cells from PBMCs, sampled from culture after CMV antigen stimulation. The sequence derives from a human donor in good health (CMV status not recorded). Some clones in this sample may be carry-over from other donors' samples. The CDR3 DNA sequence: TGCGCCAGCAGTACGGACAATCGGCCAGTTAGCAATCAGCCCCAGCATTTT. Translating it yields CASSTDNRPVSNQPQHF.